This passage covers 16 T cell receptor beta chains from one sample sequenced in a study of blood T cell repertoires in COVID-19. Clones were sequenced by immunoSEQ multiplex PCR, and TCRdb holds only the in-frame ones, with some missing. The data hold some 230,000 clones, with 82% observed a single time. Sequencing was done on a sample of PBMCs or T cells enriched from blood (not recorded which). The receptors derive from a man aged 35-49 years who had recovered from COVID-19.

V is TRBV2 and J is TRBJ1-4; D not certain. The CDR3 runs 13 residues. The germline V and J ends were trimmed by 6 bases and 8 bases, with 13 bases remaining between them. Germline V gene data show CDR1 as SNHLY and CDR2 as FYNNEI. The CDR3 nucleotides read TGTGCCAGCAGCCTGGGCAAATCGGAAAAACTGTTTTTT. Translating gives CASSLGKSEKLFF.

The chain employs TRBV18 and TRBJ1-3; no reliable D call. CDR3 length: 19 amino acids. Germline-derived CDR1 and CDR2 are KGHSH and LQKENI. With 1 base removed from V and 0 bases from J, the gap between germline ends came to 19 bases. In DNA, the CDR3 is TGTGCCAGCTCACCACTGGCGGGAGGTCCTACCTCCTCTGGAAACACCATATATTTT. The encoded protein is CASSPLAGGPTSSGNTIYF.

This clone was observed once. The limits of the CDR3 on the DNA are not certain, so only TCRdb's listed CDR3 is given. The chain employs TRBV30 and TRBJ1-5; the D call TRBD1 from the table was never checked on the DNA. The germline gives CDR1 GTSNPN, CDR2 SVGIG (reference sequence). Termini included, the CDR3 measures 15 amino acids. The CDR3 region is CAWSGSGQGDQPQHF.

This chain joins TRBV5-4 and TRBJ1-1, with 7 bases fitting TRBD1. J was trimmed by 0 bases and V by 0 bases; bases with no gene match: 5. This CDR3 region has 16 residues. From germline, CDR1 is SGHNT and CDR2 YYREEE (reference sequence). The CDR3: CASSLAHGTVNTEAFF. The CDR3 DNA sequence: TGTGCCAGCAGCTTGGCCCACGGGACAGTGAACACTGAAGCTTTCTTT.

V usage is TRBV5-1 and J usage is TRBJ1-1; the D gene is possibly TRBD1 (6 bases). Germline CDR1 SGHRS, CDR2 YFSETQ. Trimming left V 4 bases short and J 2 bases short, with 15 bases between. The CDR3 is 15 amino acids. The CDR3 is CASSPRQDLNTEAFF. DNA for the CDR3: TGCGCCAGCAGCCCTCGACAGGACCTAAACACTGAAGCTTTCTTT.

The rearrangement links TRBV7-9 to TRBJ2-1; 9 bases agree with TRBD2. V gave up 4 bases and J gave up 8 bases; unmatched junction bases: 9. The CDR3 loop spans 15 amino acids. Germline V gene data show CDR1 as SEHNR and CDR2 as FQNEAQ (reference sequence). CDR3 DNA sequence: TGTGCCAGCAGCTCCCCGGGGACTAGCTTAGATGAGCAGTTCTTC. This gives the protein CASSSPGTSLDEQFF.

The CDR3 DNA sequence: TGTGCCAGCAGTTTACAGGGGGGAAATGGCTACACCTTC. Translated, it gives CASSLQGGNGYTF. J is TRBJ1-2 and V is TRBV27; 7 positions match TRBD1. V lost 2 bases and J lost 6; bases outside the gene matches: 3. The CDR3 length is 13 residues. Germline CDR1 reads MNHEY; CDR2 reads SMNVEV (reference sequence).

The chain couples TRBV19 to TRBJ1-6, with 11 positions matching TRBD1. Germline CDR1 is LNHDA and CDR2 is SQIVND (reference sequence). The J segment lost 10 bases and the V segment lost 8 bases, leaving 1 base of the junction unmatched. The CDR3 covers 12 residues. CDR3 bases: TGTGCCAGTGGGACAGGGGGATCACCCCTCCACTTT. Its translation is CASGTGGSPLHF. The variable domain in full, with the rest retrieved from reference TRBV19 and TRBJ1-6, is DGGITQSPKYLFRKEGQNVTLSCEQNLNHDAMYWYRQDPGQGLRLIYYSQIVNDFQKGDIAEGYSVSREKKESFPLTVTSAQKNPTAFYLCASGTGGSPLHFGNGTRLTVT.

This clone came up a few times. This CDR3 is CASSQVGGVDTQYF. The CDR3 DNA follows: TGCGCCAGCAGCCAAGTAGGGGGAGTTGATACGCAGTATTTT. The gene calls are TRBV4-1 and TRBJ2-3; D may be TRBD1 (6 bases). The CDR3 totals 14 residues. Trimming took off 1 base at V and 6 bases at J, with 11 bases between the two ends. Germline CDR1 MGHRA, CDR2 YSYEKL.

In its sample, this clone was seen once. The chain combines TRBV7-6 with TRBJ1-1; 8 bases line up with TRBD1. Unmatched junction bases numbered 9, after V lost 3 bases and J lost 3 bases. The CDR3 consists of 16 residues. CDR1 and CDR2 from the germline V gene are SGHVS and FNYEAQ. CDR3 DNA sequence: TGTGCCAGCAGCTTGGGACAGGCCATTGCGGACACTGAAGCTTTCTTT. Amino acids: CASSLGQAIADTEAFF. The complete variable domain, with remaining parts taken from reference TRBV7-6 and TRBJ1-1, reads GAGVSQSPRYKVTKRGQDVALRCDPISGHVSLYWYRQALGQGPEFLTYFNYEAQQDKSGLPNDRFSAERPEGSISTLTIQRTEQRDSAMYRCASSLGQAIADTEAFFGQGTRLTVV.

The chain recombines TRBV18 with TRBJ1-1; 8 nucleotides match TRBD1. The length of the CDR3 is 14 residues. Looked up from germline, CDR1 is KGHSH and CDR2 is LQKENI. V dropped 6 bases and J dropped 6; count of bases not matched to a gene: 9. This chain's CDR3 is CASSSDRGYSEAFF. DNA of the CDR3: TGTGCCAGCTCCTCCGACAGGGGATACTCTGAAGCTTTCTTT.

The chain carries TRBV28 and TRBJ2-1, with 10 positions matching TRBD1. CDR3 length: 11 amino acids. Trimming took 4 bases from V and 14 from J; bases not matched to a gene: 2. Germline lookup yields CDR1 MDHEN and CDR2 SYDVKM. The CDR3 loop reads CASSYGTGEFF. CDR3 nucleotide sequence: TGTGCCAGCAGTTACGGGACAGGGGAGTTCTTC. Full variable domain (remainder filled in from reference TRBV28 and TRBJ2-1): DVKVTQSSRYLVKRTGEKVFLECVQDMDHENMFWYRQDPGLGLRLIYFSYDVKMKEKGDIPEGYSVSREKKERFSLILESASTNQTSMYLCASSYGTGEFFGPGTRLTVL.

The rearrangement uses TRBV5-6 and TRBJ1-5; 10 positions match TRBD1. V dropped 4 bases and J dropped 5; count of bases not matched to a gene: 3. Per germline, CDR1 SGHDT and CDR2 YYEEEE. The CDR3 loop spans 14 amino acids. The CDR3 region has the DNA TGTGCCAGCAGCCTAGGGACAGGGGATCAGCCCCAGCATTTT. Its protein product is CASSLGTGDQPQHF.

This chain connects TRBV6-4 to TRBJ1-5; 8 nucleotides match TRBD1. This CDR3 comprises 15 residues. The J segment lost 6 bases and the V segment lost 3 bases, leaving 7 bases of the junction unmatched. Looked up from germline, CDR1 is MRHNA and CDR2 is SNTAGT. The DNA of the CDR3 is TGTGCCAGCAGTGAAGGGAGACAGGGGACTCAGCCCCAGCATTTT. Encoded protein: CASSEGRQGTQPQHF.

This clone was recorded only once. The gene calls are TRBV19 and TRBJ2-1; 12 bases agree with TRBD2. The germline V gene encodes CDR1 LNHDA and CDR2 SQIVND (reference sequence). The CDR3 covers 18 residues. V trimming: 6 bases; J trimming: 2 bases; junction bases outside the gene matches: 11. The CDR3 protein is CASRPLRTSGVTYNEQFF. The CDR3 DNA reads as TGTGCCAGTAGGCCCCTCCGGACTAGCGGGGTGACCTACAATGAGCAGTTCTTC.

J is TRBJ2-5 and V is TRBV9; D not certain. CDR1 SGDLS and CDR2 YYNGEE come from the germline V gene. This CDR3 has 12 amino acids. V was cut by 4 bases and J by 5 bases, with 9 bases left in between. DNA for the CDR3: TGTGCCAGCAGCTCCAGTCCCGAGACCCAGTACTTC. It specifies CASSSSPETQYF.